What follows is one TCR beta chain and its context. Its antigen is still unknown. No qualities accompany the bases; no much larger clone lies one base away. The data derive from a study of technical replicates of blood from a few donors (dated by TCRdb to 2017 to 2019). The receptor library was made with the immunoSEQ multiplex PCR assay. What TCRdb holds here is the immuneACCESS table cut down to in-frame rearrangements. Part of the clones is not present; checked against another copy, under half of the missing clones reflect an unresolved V gene, and the others are unexplained. This sample is represented by some 15,000 clones; approximately 90% of them were singletons. Under 15% of the sample rests with the top ten. The CDR3 holds 15 amino acids from the cysteine to the phenylalanine. The DNA shown is the 45-base CDR3, in frame from base 1. According to the germline V gene, CDR1 reads MNHEY and CDR2 reads SVGAGI. The germline ends are 9 bases apart after V is trimmed by 0 bases and J by 0 bases.

This receptor chain uses TRBV6-5 and TRBJ2-7, with the D gene uncertain. The TCR sequence derives from a human donor in good health. The specimen was PBMCs. The CDR3 here reads CASSYSAASSYEQYF. The nucleotide sequence reads as follows: TGTGCCAGCAGTTACTCGGCGGCTAGCTCCTACGAGCAGTACTTC.